This is a list of T cell receptor beta chains from one sample in a study of identical twins. TCRdb reprocessed the 5' RACE reads with MiXCR, giving one entry per CDR3 protein. Among about 570,000 distinct CDR3 sequences listed, roughly 9.9% were seen once. The sample also formed part of further work on yellow fever vaccine responses in identical twins.

Sequencing was done on a sample of PBMCs. The source is a woman aged 18-29 years in good health. Each CDR3 is given with its conserved first and last residue. The D gene is left open where the match is weak. Where a row states a size, it is once, few, many or the class of an expanded clone; other rows omit it.

cdr3_nt	cdr3_aa	v_call	j_call	d_call	clone_size
TGCGCCAGCAGCATCGACAGGGCCACCGGGGAGCTGTTTTTT	CASSIDRATGELFF	TRBV5-1	TRBJ2-2	TRBD1	few
TGCGCCAGCAGCCAAGATTCGAGGGTTGAGACCCAGTACTTC	CASSQDSRVETQYF	TRBV4-3	TRBJ2-5	.	.
TGTGCCAGCAGCCTCCGGACTAGCGGGGGGAGGGAGACCCAGTACTTC	CASSLRTSGGRETQYF	TRBV3-1	TRBJ2-5	TRBD2	many
TGTGCCAGCAGTTACGGGACCCGGGGCACAGATACGCAGTATTTT	CASSYGTRGTDTQYF	TRBV28	TRBJ2-3	.	few
TGTGCCAGCAGCAACGGCCCCTACGAGCAGTACTTC	CASSNGPYEQYF	TRBV21-1	TRBJ2-7	.	.
TGCAGCGTGCGGACTAGCGGGAGAGAAACCGGGGAGCTGTTTTTT	CSVRTSGRETGELFF	TRBV29-1	TRBJ2-2	TRBD2	few
TGTGCCAGCAGTTTGCTTGGTCCGACCGAAACCGGGGAGCTGTTTTTT	CASSLLGPTETGELFF	TRBV12-3/TRBV12-4	TRBJ2-2	.	.
TGTGCCAGCTCAAAGCTAAGGTCAGTGAGCGATGAGCAGTTCTTC	CASSKLRSVSDEQFF	TRBV6-1	TRBJ2-1	.	.
TGTGCCAGCTCACCACCGGGACTACCTAACACCGGGGAGCTGTTTTTT	CASSPPGLPNTGELFF	TRBV18	TRBJ2-2	TRBD2	few
TGTGCCAGCAGTTACAGGGAAACAGGGGAGCAGTTCTTC	CASSYRETGEQFF	TRBV6-6	TRBJ2-1	.	few